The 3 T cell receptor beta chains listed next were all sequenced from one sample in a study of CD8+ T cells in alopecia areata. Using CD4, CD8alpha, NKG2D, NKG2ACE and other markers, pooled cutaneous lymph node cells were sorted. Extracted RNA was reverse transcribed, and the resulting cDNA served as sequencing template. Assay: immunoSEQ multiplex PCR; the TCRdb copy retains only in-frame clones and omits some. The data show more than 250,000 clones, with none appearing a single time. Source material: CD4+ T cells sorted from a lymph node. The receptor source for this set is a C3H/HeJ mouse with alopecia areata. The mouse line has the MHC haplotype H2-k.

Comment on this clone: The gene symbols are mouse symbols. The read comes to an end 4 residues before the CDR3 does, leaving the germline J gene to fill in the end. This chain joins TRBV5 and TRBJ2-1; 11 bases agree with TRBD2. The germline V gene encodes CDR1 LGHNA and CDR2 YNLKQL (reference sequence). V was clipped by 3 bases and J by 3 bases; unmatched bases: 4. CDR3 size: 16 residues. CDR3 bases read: TGTGCCAGCAGCCAGATGGGACTGGGGGTCTATGCT. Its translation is CASSQMGLGVYA. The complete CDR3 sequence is CASSQMGLGVYAEQFF.

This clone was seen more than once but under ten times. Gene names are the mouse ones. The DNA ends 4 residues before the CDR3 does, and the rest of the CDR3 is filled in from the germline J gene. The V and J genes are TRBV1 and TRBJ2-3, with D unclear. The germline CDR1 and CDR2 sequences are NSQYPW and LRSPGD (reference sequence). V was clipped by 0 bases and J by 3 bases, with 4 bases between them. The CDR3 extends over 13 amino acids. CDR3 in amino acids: CTCSAERAETLYF. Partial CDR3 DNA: TGCACCTGCAGTGCAGAGAGGGCAGAA.

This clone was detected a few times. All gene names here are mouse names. CDR3 sequence reads: CASGRGAANTGQLYF. The sequenced part of the CDR3 DNA is TGTGCCAGCGGTCGGGGGGCCGCAAACACCGGG. The rearrangement links TRBV13-2 to TRBJ2-2; D might be TRBD2 (7 bases). Read coverage stops 4 residues before the CDR3 terminus; the germline J gene supplies the remainder. The germline V gene has CDR1 NNHNN and CDR2 SYGAGS (reference sequence). CDR3 length: 15 amino acids. Trimming shortened V by 4 bases and J by 0 bases, and 10 bases separated the two germline ends.